What follows is one TCR beta chain and its context. What it recognizes is unknown. Unmatched junction bases numbered 20, after V lost 6 bases and J lost 3 bases. The CDR3 totals 19 residues. Germline-derived CDR1 and CDR2 are DFQATT and SNEGSKA (reference sequence). The authors ran a second PCR of 7 to 11 cycles using a sample-barcoded 5' primer and a J-beta primer mix. TCRdb analysed the 5' RACE reads with MiXCR anew, one entry per CDR3 protein. Among about 730,000 distinct CDR3 sequences listed, roughly 43% were seen once. The data originate from a study of blood T cells in healthy people across ages. The study, taken as a whole, reports: Researchers said unsorted PBMCs prevented a conclusive naive versus antigen-experienced comparison. Estimates of total diversity, which came from one million sequenced T cells, were considered to be underestimates.

The TCR sequence derives from a woman aged 55 to 70 in good health. The rearrangement links TRBV20-1 to TRBJ2-3; 11 bases fit TRBD2. The sample consisted of blood. The CDR3 DNA sequence: TGCAGTGCCAAACACCTAGCGGGAGGACGTCAAGGTTCGACAGATACGCAGTATTTT. Residues: CSAKHLAGGRQGSTDTQYF.